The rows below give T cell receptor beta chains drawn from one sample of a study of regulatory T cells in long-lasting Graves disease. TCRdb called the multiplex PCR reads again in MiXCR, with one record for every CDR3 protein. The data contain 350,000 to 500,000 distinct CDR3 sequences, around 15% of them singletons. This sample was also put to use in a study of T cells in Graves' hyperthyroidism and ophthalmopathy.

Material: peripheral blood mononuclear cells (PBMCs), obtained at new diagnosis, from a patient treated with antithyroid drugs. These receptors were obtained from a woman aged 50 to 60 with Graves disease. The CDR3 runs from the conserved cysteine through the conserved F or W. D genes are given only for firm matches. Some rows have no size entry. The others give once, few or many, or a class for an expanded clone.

CDR3aa: CASSKTRQQQETQYF
CDR3nt: TGTGCCAGCAGCAAAACACGGCAACAACAAGAGACCCAGTACTTC
j_gene: TRBJ2-5
v_gene: TRBV7-7
d_gene: NA
abundance: many

CDR3aa: CAWSTVPPSTYEQYF
CDR3nt: TGTGCCTGGAGTACAGTACCACCTAGTACCTACGAGCAGTACTTC
j_gene: TRBJ2-7
v_gene: TRBV30
d_gene: NA
abundance: many

CDR3aa: CASSVSSSSYEQYF
CDR3nt: TGTGCCAGCAGCGTATCATCTAGCTCCTACGAGCAGTACTTC
j_gene: TRBJ2-7
v_gene: TRBV12-3/TRBV12-4
d_gene: NA
abundance: few

CDR3aa: CASSSWDSNQPQHF
CDR3nt: TGTGCCAGCAGCTCCTGGGATAGCAATCAGCCCCAGCATTTT
j_gene: TRBJ1-5
v_gene: TRBV11-3
d_gene: NA
abundance: many

CDR3aa: CASSALTGTAETQYF
CDR3nt: TGTGCCAGCAGCGCCCTAACCGGGACAGCAGAGACCCAGTACTTC
j_gene: TRBJ2-5
v_gene: TRBV9
d_gene: TRBD1
abundance: few

CDR3aa: CASSQTRTWPQHF
CDR3nt: TGTGCCAGCAGTCAGACACGGACCTGGCCCCAGCATTTT
j_gene: TRBJ1-5
v_gene: TRBV9
d_gene: NA
abundance: NA

CDR3aa: CASSFDSRNSPLHF
CDR3nt: TGTGCCAGCAGCTTCGACAGTCGGAATTCACCCCTCCACTTT
j_gene: TRBJ1-6
v_gene: TRBV11-1
d_gene: NA
abundance: many

CDR3aa: CASSLLAGVSAETQYF
CDR3nt: TGTGCCAGCAGCCTACTAGCGGGAGTGAGTGCGGAGACCCAGTACTTC
j_gene: TRBJ2-5
v_gene: TRBV3-1
d_gene: TRBD2
abundance: many

CDR3aa: CASSFGWGTGELFF
CDR3nt: TGTGCCAGCAGCTTCGGGTGGGGCACCGGGGAGCTGTTTTTT
j_gene: TRBJ2-2
v_gene: TRBV5-1
d_gene: NA
abundance: NA

CDR3aa: CASSSRVGGGRFRDTQYF
CDR3nt: TGTGCCAGCAGCTCCCGGGTGGGGGGCGGGAGATTTAGAGATACGCAGTATTTT
j_gene: TRBJ2-3
v_gene: TRBV11-2
d_gene: NA
abundance: many

CDR3aa: CATGPSGANVLTF
CDR3nt: TGTGCCACCGGACCCTCTGGGGCCAACGTCCTGACTTTC
j_gene: TRBJ2-6
v_gene: TRBV28
d_gene: NA
abundance: NA

CDR3aa: CASSPSGGDLWNEQFF
CDR3nt: TGTGCCAGCAGCCCTTCTGGGGGAGACCTTTGGAATGAGCAGTTCTTC
j_gene: TRBJ2-1
v_gene: TRBV11-1
d_gene: NA
abundance: NA

CDR3aa: CSVQRGSTDTQYF
CDR3nt: TGCAGCGTTCAAAGGGGCAGCACAGATACGCAGTATTTT
j_gene: TRBJ2-3
v_gene: TRBV29-1
d_gene: NA
abundance: many

CDR3aa: CASSLKLAAGHLNEKLFF
CDR3nt: TGTGCCAGCAGCTTAAAACTAGCTGCCGGACACCTAAATGAAAAACTGTTTTTT
j_gene: TRBJ1-4
v_gene: TRBV7-8
d_gene: NA
abundance: many

CDR3aa: CASIMDRGTGELFF
CDR3nt: TGTGCCAGCATCATGGACAGGGGCACCGGGGAGCTGTTTTTT
j_gene: TRBJ2-2
v_gene: TRBV12-3/TRBV12-4
d_gene: TRBD1
abundance: many

CDR3aa: CASSIRDGVSYEQYF
CDR3nt: TGTGCCAGCAGCATCCGGGACGGAGTGTCCTACGAGCAGTACTTC
j_gene: TRBJ2-7
v_gene: TRBV9
d_gene: NA
abundance: NA

CDR3aa: CASSDGGDTGELFF
CDR3nt: TGCGCCAGCAGTGATGGGGGAGACACCGGGGAGCTGTTTTTT
j_gene: TRBJ2-2
v_gene: TRBV5-1
d_gene: NA
abundance: many

CDR3aa: CSVEGAETGGYGYTF
CDR3nt: TGCAGCGTTGAAGGGGCCGAGACAGGGGGCTATGGCTACACCTTC
j_gene: TRBJ1-2
v_gene: TRBV29-1
d_gene: TRBD1
abundance: NA

CDR3aa: CASSHLTVTSTDTQYF
CDR3nt: TGTGCCAGCAGCCACCTGACAGTAACCAGCACAGATACGCAGTATTTT
j_gene: TRBJ2-3
v_gene: TRBV27
d_gene: NA
abundance: many

CDR3aa: CASSSRQGGAYEQYF
CDR3nt: TGTGCCAGCAGTTCCCGACAGGGGGGGGCCTACGAGCAGTACTTC
j_gene: TRBJ2-7
v_gene: TRBV27
d_gene: TRBD1
abundance: many

CDR3aa: CASSLLTGEQYF
CDR3nt: TGCGCCAGCAGCCTTCTGACAGGCGAGCAGTACTTC
j_gene: TRBJ2-7
v_gene: TRBV5-1
d_gene: NA
abundance: NA

CDR3aa: CAISPQSGPSGRYEQYF
CDR3nt: TGTGCCATCAGTCCTCAGTCCGGGCCTAGCGGGAGGTACGAGCAGTACTTC
j_gene: TRBJ2-7
v_gene: TRBV10-3
d_gene: TRBD2
abundance: many

CDR3aa: CASSMTGPYEQYF
CDR3nt: TGTGCCAGCAGTATGACAGGGCCCTACGAGCAGTACTTC
j_gene: TRBJ2-7
v_gene: TRBV28
d_gene: TRBD1
abundance: many

CDR3aa: CSVDRGGEQYF
CDR3nt: TGCAGCGTTGATAGGGGTGGCGAGCAGTACTTC
j_gene: TRBJ2-7
v_gene: TRBV29-1
d_gene: NA
abundance: many

CDR3aa: CASSLVAGGPHEQYF
CDR3nt: TGTGCCAGCAGTTTGGTAGCGGGAGGGCCCCACGAGCAGTACTTC
j_gene: TRBJ2-7
v_gene: TRBV28
d_gene: TRBD2
abundance: many

CDR3aa: CSATEGTDTQYF
CDR3nt: TGCAGCGCCACCGAGGGCACAGATACGCAGTATTTT
j_gene: TRBJ2-3
v_gene: TRBV29-1
d_gene: NA
abundance: few

CDR3aa: CSARDPLAGLNEQFF
CDR3nt: TGCAGTGCTAGAGATCCCCTAGCGGGCCTGAATGAGCAGTTCTTC
j_gene: TRBJ2-1
v_gene: TRBV20-1
d_gene: TRBD2
abundance: many

CDR3aa: CASSLGHKETQYF
CDR3nt: TGTGCCAGCAGCTTAGGGCATAAAGAGACCCAGTACTTC
j_gene: TRBJ2-5
v_gene: TRBV7-6
d_gene: NA
abundance: once

CDR3aa: CSARDFGSNYGYTF
CDR3nt: TGCAGTGCTAGAGATTTCGGATCTAACTATGGCTACACCTTC
j_gene: TRBJ1-2
v_gene: TRBV20-1
d_gene: NA
abundance: many

CDR3aa: CASSPDPGTIGETQYF
CDR3nt: TGTGCCAGCTCACCCGATCCCGGGACGATCGGTGAGACCCAGTACTTC
j_gene: TRBJ2-5
v_gene: TRBV18
d_gene: NA
abundance: many

CDR3aa: CASRRTVALRTGELFF
CDR3nt: TGTGCCAGCAGGCGGACAGTGGCGCTACGTACCGGGGAGCTGTTTTTT
j_gene: TRBJ2-2
v_gene: TRBV28
d_gene: NA
abundance: NA

CDR3aa: CASSFQQQGSLEQYF
CDR3nt: TGTGCCAGCAGTTTCCAGCAACAGGGATCCCTCGAGCAGTACTTC
j_gene: TRBJ2-7
v_gene: TRBV28
d_gene: NA
abundance: many

CDR3aa: CASSLGSGRAFADTQCF
CDR3nt: TGTGCCAGCAGCTTAGGTAGCGGGAGGGCGTTCGCAGATACGCAGTGTTTT
j_gene: TRBJ2-3
v_gene: TRBV7-3
d_gene: TRBD2
abundance: few

CDR3aa: CASSYSPNYLSSYEQYF
CDR3nt: TGTGCCAGCAGTTACTCTCCCAACTACCTCAGCTCCTACGAGCAGTACTTC
j_gene: TRBJ2-7
v_gene: TRBV6-5
d_gene: NA
abundance: many

CDR3aa: CASSRSPGAKNIQYF
CDR3nt: TGTGCCAGCAGCAGGTCGCCAGGAGCCAAAAACATTCAGTACTTC
j_gene: TRBJ2-4
v_gene: TRBV6-1
d_gene: NA
abundance: NA

CDR3aa: CASSHSGTATGELLF
CDR3nt: TGTGCCAGCAGCCATAGCGGGACTGCCACCGGGGAGCTGCTTTTT
j_gene: TRBJ2-2
v_gene: TRBV7-9
d_gene: TRBD2
abundance: once

CDR3aa: CASSSAQGLDYGYTF
CDR3nt: TGCGCCAGCAGCTCGGCACAGGGTCTGGACTATGGCTACACCTTC
j_gene: TRBJ1-2
v_gene: TRBV5-1
d_gene: NA
abundance: many

CDR3aa: CSAIETAAYEQYF
CDR3nt: TGCAGTGCCATAGAGACAGCCGCCTACGAGCAGTACTTC
j_gene: TRBJ2-7
v_gene: TRBV20-1
d_gene: NA
abundance: NA

CDR3aa: CSVEERTGRDGYTF
CDR3nt: TGCAGCGTTGAAGAACGGACAGGGAGAGATGGCTACACCTTC
j_gene: TRBJ1-2
v_gene: TRBV29-1
d_gene: TRBD1
abundance: many

CDR3aa: CASSATAGENTIYF
CDR3nt: TGTGCCAGCAGCGCGACAGCGGGTGAAAACACCATATATTTT
j_gene: TRBJ1-3
v_gene: TRBV6-1
d_gene: NA
abundance: NA

CDR3aa: CASSGNRGGGPDTQYF
CDR3nt: TGTGCCAGCAGCGGGAACAGGGGAGGAGGTCCAGATACGCAGTATTTT
j_gene: TRBJ2-3
v_gene: TRBV9
d_gene: NA
abundance: many

CDR3aa: CASSGRQGDYEQYF
CDR3nt: TGTGCCAGCAGCGGCCGACAGGGCGACTACGAGCAGTACTTC
j_gene: TRBJ2-7
v_gene: TRBV9
d_gene: TRBD1
abundance: NA

CDR3aa: CASQANRGLYNEQFF
CDR3nt: TGTGCCAGCCAAGCAAACAGGGGGCTTTACAATGAGCAGTTCTTC
j_gene: TRBJ2-1
v_gene: TRBV11-2
d_gene: TRBD1
abundance: many

CDR3aa: CASSEVWRGSYNEQFF
CDR3nt: TGTGCCAGCAGTGAAGTATGGCGGGGGTCCTACAATGAGCAGTTCTTC
j_gene: TRBJ2-1
v_gene: TRBV6-1
d_gene: TRBD2
abundance: few

CDR3aa: CASSVGRDRAIDIQYF
CDR3nt: TGTGCCAGCAGCGTAGGTAGGGACAGGGCTATTGACATTCAGTACTTC
j_gene: TRBJ2-4
v_gene: TRBV28
d_gene: TRBD1
abundance: many

CDR3aa: CASSFLAGFTDTQYF
CDR3nt: TGTGCCAGCAGTTTTCTAGCGGGATTCACAGATACGCAGTATTTT
j_gene: TRBJ2-3
v_gene: TRBV28
d_gene: TRBD2
abundance: NA

CDR3aa: CASSGSNTDTQYF
CDR3nt: TGTGCCAGCAGCGGGAGTAACACAGATACGCAGTATTTT
j_gene: TRBJ2-3
v_gene: TRBV6-1
d_gene: NA
abundance: many

CDR3aa: CASSPSTGGERNQPQHF
CDR3nt: TGCGCCAGCAGCCCATCTACGGGAGGGGAGAGGAATCAGCCCCAGCATTTT
j_gene: TRBJ1-5
v_gene: TRBV4-1
d_gene: NA
abundance: NA

CDR3aa: CASSQYLGETKNIQYF
CDR3nt: TGCGCCAGCAGCCAATACCTCGGTGAAACCAAAAACATTCAGTACTTC
j_gene: TRBJ2-4
v_gene: TRBV4-1
d_gene: NA
abundance: few

CDR3aa: CASIKSQFNYGYTF
CDR3nt: TGTGCCAGCATCAAATCTCAGTTCAACTATGGCTACACCTTC
j_gene: TRBJ1-2
v_gene: TRBV27
d_gene: NA
abundance: many

CDR3aa: CASSRGFETQYF
CDR3nt: TGTGCCAGTAGCAGGGGTTTTGAGACCCAGTACTTC
j_gene: TRBJ2-5
v_gene: TRBV19
d_gene: NA
abundance: NA

CDR3aa: CASSLLEGGAQSEAFF
CDR3nt: TGCGCCAGCAGCTTACTCGAAGGGGGGGCTCAGTCTGAAGCTTTCTTT
j_gene: TRBJ1-1
v_gene: TRBV5-1
d_gene: NA
abundance: many

CDR3aa: CASSLGTGLAGSYNEQFF
CDR3nt: TGTGCCAGCAGCTTAGGCACGGGACTAGCGGGTTCCTACAATGAGCAGTTCTTC
j_gene: TRBJ2-1
v_gene: TRBV7-8
d_gene: TRBD2
abundance: many

CDR3aa: CSVEGYGASSYNEQFF
CDR3nt: TGCAGCGTTGAAGGGTACGGGGCCTCGTCCTACAATGAGCAGTTCTTC
j_gene: TRBJ2-1
v_gene: TRBV29-1
d_gene: NA
abundance: many

CDR3aa: CASKLTWDTMNTEAFF
CDR3nt: TGTGCCAGCAAGTTAACCTGGGACACCATGAACACTGAAGCTTTCTTT
j_gene: TRBJ1-1
v_gene: TRBV6-2/TRBV6-3
d_gene: NA
abundance: NA

CDR3aa: CASSDGSGTGELFF
CDR3nt: TGTGCCAGCAGTGACGGGAGCGGTACCGGGGAGCTGTTTTTT
j_gene: TRBJ2-2
v_gene: TRBV2
d_gene: NA
abundance: many